This T cell receptor (beta chain) was profiled in a study of blood T cell repertoires in COVID-19. The overall study: COVID-19 samples collected from the United States, Italy and Spain covered acute and convalescent phases. Sample material is recorded as cDNA or gDNA derived from T cells, B-cell-depleted T cells, or PBMCs.

Original handling: Amplification with reference gene primers provided the estimates of nucleated cell counts. Some clones are missing from TCRdb's copy, which holds only in-frame ones; the method was immunoSEQ multiplex PCR. Clone size and the V and J calls come from that table; the DNA yielded D and trimming. Altogether around 150,000 clones are present, approximately 82% being singletons, with the ten largest covering approximately 7%. This clone was seen more than once but under ten times. The source of this sequence is a middle-aged woman with COVID-19, enrolled during active disease. Sequencing was carried out using peripheral blood.

CDR3 nucleotide sequence: TGCGCCAGCAGCCCATCACCACAGTATGGCTACACCTTC. This gives the protein CASSPSPQYGYTF. V usage is TRBV4-1 and J usage is TRBJ1-2; D not certain. V lost 4 bases to trimming and J lost 5 bases, with 11 bases between them. Germline V CDR1 and CDR2: MGHRA, YSYEKL. The CDR3 has 13 amino acids.